These 5 T cell receptor beta chains were sequenced from one sample in a study of OX40 agonist ivuxolimab in advanced cancers. Clones were sequenced by immunoSEQ multiplex PCR, and TCRdb holds only the in-frame ones, with some missing. This table has 45,000 to 60,000 clones, 79% appearing once. Material: CD4+ or CD8+ T cells sorted from blood, obtained in a trial of the OX40 agonist ivuxolimab. These TCRs come from an adult with an advanced solid tumor such as melanoma, head and neck, liver or kidney cancer.

This sequence joins TRBV28 and TRBJ2-7; D is uncertain. V lost 8 bases, J lost 0 bases, and 8 bases lay in between. CDR1 MDHEN and CDR2 SYDVKM come from the germline V gene. The CDR3 covers 12 residues. The CDR3 here is CASQTGSYEQYF. The CDR3 bases are TGTGCCAGCCAAACCGGCTCCTACGAGCAGTACTTC.

The rearrangement joins TRBV18 to TRBJ1-1; perhaps TRBD1 as D (5 bases). The CDR3 length is 15 residues. V lost 0 bases, J lost 5 bases, and 13 bases lay in between. Per germline, CDR1 KGHSH and CDR2 LQKENI. The CDR3 DNA sequence: TGTGCCAGCTCACCACCGGGGGGGTTGGGGACTGAAGCTTTCTTT. Protein product: CASSPPGGLGTEAFF.

The chain's CDR3 is CASSLRDRPWDTQYF. CDR3 DNA sequence: TGTGCCAGCAGCCTCCGGGACAGGCCGTGGGATACGCAGTATTTT. The chain recombines TRBV5-6 with TRBJ2-3; 8 bases align to TRBD1. Germline V gene sequence: CDR1 SGHDT, CDR2 YYEEEE. Trimming removed 4 bases from V and 6 bases from J; junction bases left unmatched: 10. The CDR3 runs 15 residues.

This clone was observed a handful of times. This sequence joins TRBV7-9 and TRBJ2-3, with D maybe TRBD2 (5 bases). The germline V and J ends were trimmed by 5 bases and 0 bases, with 15 bases remaining between them. Germline CDR1 SEHNR, CDR2 FQNEAQ (reference sequence). The CDR3 consists of 16 residues. The chain's CDR3 is CASSLGLTSSTDTQYF. The CDR3 bases are TGTGCCAGCAGCCTCGGACTTACCTCTAGCACAGATACGCAGTATTTT.

V gene TRBV19 combines with J gene TRBJ1-4; D gene ambiguous. The V gene's germline CDR1 is LNHDA and CDR2 SQIVND (reference sequence). CDR3 size: 15 residues. V lost 3 bases and J lost 4, with 12 bases in between. This CDR3 reads CASSIGGVVNEKLFF. DNA of the CDR3: TGTGCCAGTAGTATCGGAGGAGTGGTTAATGAAAAACTGTTTTTT. Full variable domain (remainder filled in from reference TRBV19 and TRBJ1-4): DGGITQSPKYLFRKEGQNVTLSCEQNLNHDAMYWYRQDPGQGLRLIYYSQIVNDFQKGDIAEGYSVSREKKESFPLTVTSAQKNPTAFYLCASSIGGVVNEKLFFGSGTQLSVL.